One sample yielded the 22 T cell receptor beta chains listed below, sequenced in a study of blood T cell repertoires in COVID-19. Sequencing was performed with immunoSEQ multiplex PCR; in TCRdb, only in-frame clones are kept and a portion is missing. The sample has 200,000 to 250,000 clones, 86% seen once. Sequencing used peripheral blood. The receptor set was obtained from a man aged 55 to 69 with acute or convalescent COVID-19.

The CDR3 nucleotides are TGTGCCAGTAGTCCTCAGTCCCCCACCGGGGAGCTGTTTTTT. This codes for CASSPQSPTGELFF. This chain joins TRBV19 and TRBJ2-2; D is ambiguous. The CDR3 consists of 14 residues. V was pared by 5 bases and J by 4 bases, with 11 bases between. The germline V gene encodes CDR1 LNHDA and CDR2 SQIVND (reference sequence). The full variable domain, with the rest looked up from reference TRBV19 and TRBJ2-2, is DGGITQSPKYLFRKEGQNVTLSCEQNLNHDAMYWYRQDPGQGLRLIYYSQIVNDFQKGDIAEGYSVSREKKESFPLTVTSAQKNPTAFYLCASSPQSPTGELFFGEGSRLTVL.

The chain joins TRBV27 to TRBJ2-7; perhaps TRBD2 as D (6 bases). Trimming stripped 0 bases from V and 5 bases from J, with 11 bases between. In germline, CDR1 is MNHEY, CDR2 SMNVEV (reference sequence). The CDR3 loop spans 14 amino acids. The CDR3 DNA is TGTGCCAGCAGTTTATCGCCGGTAGCGGACGAGCAGTACTTC. Its translation is CASSLSPVADEQYF.

The CDR3 coding sequence is TGCGCCAGCAGCTTGGGCGTGACAGGAATGAACACTGAAGCTTTCTTT. This gives the protein CASSLGVTGMNTEAFF. The chain is built from TRBV5-1 and TRBJ1-1, with a weak D call TRBD1 (6 bases). In germline, CDR1 is SGHRS, CDR2 YFSETQ. Deletions cut 0 bases from V and 0 bases from J, with 12 bases between. The CDR3 covers 16 residues.

The gene calls are TRBV4-1 and TRBJ2-5; 8 bases agree with TRBD2. Unmatched junction bases numbered 8, after V lost 7 bases and J lost 1 base. Germline assignment: CDR1 MGHRA and CDR2 YSYEKL. The CDR3 extends over 15 amino acids. This CDR3 is CASTLSGGGQETQYF. DNA of the CDR3: TGCGCCAGCACCCTATCCGGGGGGGGCCAAGAGACCCAGTACTTC.

This clone was detected only a few times. This chain uses TRBV28 with TRBJ1-3; D possibly corresponds to TRBD1 (5 bases). This CDR3 spans 15 amino acids. Germline CDR1 reads MDHEN; CDR2 reads SYDVKM. Trimming left V 4 bases short and J 0 bases short, with 10 bases between. The CDR3 is CASSSLTASGNTIYF. The CDR3 DNA reads TGTGCCAGCAGTTCTTTGACAGCCTCTGGAAACACCATATATTTT.

This chain's CDR3 is CASSPSRRGETQYF. CDR3 DNA sequence: TGTGCCAGCAGCCCTAGCCGCAGAGGGGAGACCCAGTACTTC. The genes are TRBV28 and TRBJ2-5, with D perhaps matching TRBD2 (5 bases). Deletions cut 6 bases from V and 5 bases from J, with 16 bases between. Germline V gene data show CDR1 as MDHEN and CDR2 as SYDVKM. The CDR3 has 14 residues.

The rearrangement links TRBV19 to TRBJ2-2; D possibly corresponds to TRBD2 (5 bases). The CDR3 covers 13 residues. With 5 bases removed from V and 6 bases from J, the gap between germline ends came to 10 bases. From germline, CDR1 is LNHDA and CDR2 SQIVND (reference sequence). The CDR3 spells CASSFWESGELFF. The CDR3 DNA reads TGTGCCAGTAGTTTTTGGGAGTCCGGGGAGCTGTTTTTT.

The chain combines TRBV19 with TRBJ1-5; perhaps TRBD1 as D (6 bases). The germline CDR1 and CDR2 sequences are LNHDA and SQIVND (reference sequence). The V gene lost 7 bases and the J gene lost 6 bases, with 19 bases spanning the gap. The CDR3 loop spans 15 amino acids. This CDR3 is CASKQGARGSQPQHF. CDR3 sequence (DNA): TGTGCCAGTAAGCAGGGTGCAAGGGGGAGTCAGCCCCAGCATTTT.

Only a few counts were recorded for this clone. J is TRBJ2-3 and V is TRBV14, with D perhaps TRBD2 (5 bases). V was clipped by 1 base and J by 3 bases, with 17 bases between them. This CDR3 contains 17 residues. Looked up from germline, CDR1 is SGHDN and CDR2 is FVKESK. The CDR3 DNA is TGTGCCAGCAGCCAAGTCGCCCAGTTCGGAGGAACAGATACGCAGTATTTT. It encodes CASSQVAQFGGTDTQYF. Full variable domain (outside the CDR3, taken from reference TRBV14 and TRBJ2-3): EAGVTQFPSHSVIEKGQTVTLRCDPISGHDNLYWYRRVMGKEIKFLLHFVKESKQDESGMPNNRFLAERTGGTYSTLKVQPAELEDSGVYFCASSQVAQFGGTDTQYFGPGTRLTVL.

The chain combines TRBV5-8 with TRBJ2-2, with 7 bases aligning to TRBD2. The CDR3 length is 17 residues. Germline V gives CDR1 SGHTS, CDR2 YDEGEE. Trimming took 0 bases from V and 1 from J; bases not matched to a gene: 6. The CDR3 reads CASSLVFSGMNTGELFF. The CDR3 DNA reads TGTGCCAGCAGCTTGGTTTTCAGCGGGATGAACACCGGGGAGCTGTTTTTT.

Concerning this clone: Other DNA sequences in this sample translate to the same CDR3. The chain has TRBV14 and TRBJ1-1; D is undetermined. The CDR3 has 14 amino acids. CDR1 is SGHDN and CDR2 is FVKESK in the germline V gene. V shed 1 base and J shed 1 base, with 7 bases lying between them. The CDR3: CASSQVSGNTEAFF. The CDR3, as DNA: TGTGCCAGCAGCCAAGTTTCGGGGAACACTGAAGCTTTCTTT.

CDR3 in DNA: TGTGCCAGCAGCCCCGGGACTAGAAAAGAGACCCAGTACTTC. The encoded protein is CASSPGTRKETQYF. J is TRBJ2-5 and V is TRBV4-2; 8 nucleotides agree with TRBD2. Germline CDR1 reads LGHNA; CDR2 reads YNFKEQ. V gave up 4 bases and J gave up 3 bases; unmatched junction bases: 4. This CDR3 has 14 residues.

This chain connects TRBV19 to TRBJ2-7; D possibly corresponds to TRBD1 (6 bases). This CDR3 is 13 amino acids long. Looked up from germline, CDR1 is LNHDA and CDR2 is SQIVND (reference sequence). With 4 bases removed from V and 5 bases from J, the gap between germline ends came to 12 bases. Here the CDR3 reads CASSNVQGNEQYF. CDR3 in DNA: TGTGCCAGTAGTAACGTGCAGGGGAACGAGCAGTACTTC.

The chain carries TRBV5-5 and TRBJ2-5, with 10 bases lining up with TRBD2. CDR3 length equals 15 residues. CDR1 is SGHKS and CDR2 is YYEKEE in the germline V gene (reference sequence). The junction had 7 bases not matched to a gene; V was cut back by 3 bases and J by 5 bases. The CDR3 is CASSYLAGERETQYF. CDR3 in DNA: TGTGCCAGCAGCTATCTAGCGGGAGAAAGGGAGACCCAGTACTTC.

V and J are TRBV9 and TRBJ2-2; tentatively, D is TRBD2 (5 bases). The V gene lost 0 bases and the J gene lost 4 bases, with 19 bases spanning the gap. The germline gives CDR1 SGDLS, CDR2 YYNGEE. The CDR3 spans 18 residues. This CDR3 is CASSVALEAEPPTGELFF. Here the CDR3 DNA reads TGTGCCAGCAGCGTAGCGTTGGAGGCGGAACCGCCCACCGGGGAGCTGTTTTTT. The full variable domain, with the rest looked up from reference TRBV9 and TRBJ2-2, is DSGVTQTPKHLITATGQRVTLRCSPRSGDLSVYWYQQSLDQGLQFLIQYYNGEERAKGNILERFSAQQFPDLHSELNLSSLELGDSALYFCASSVALEAEPPTGELFFGEGSRLTVL.

The chain carries TRBV24-1 and TRBJ2-2; tentatively, D is TRBD1 (6 bases). CDR3 size: 20 residues. The V gene lost 0 bases and the J gene lost 3 bases, with 22 bases spanning the gap. In germline, CDR1 is KGHDR, CDR2 SFDVKD. The DNA of the CDR3 is TGTGCCACCAGTGATTTGCAGGGGAGAAGTCCCCGAGTCGACACCGGGGAGCTGTTTTTT. Translating gives CATSDLQGRSPRVDTGELFF.

Remarks on this clone: Other DNA sequences within the sample encode an identical CDR3. The chain combines TRBV9 with TRBJ1-2; tentative D call: TRBD1 (6 bases). The germline gives CDR1 SGDLS, CDR2 YYNGEE. The CDR3 sequence is 14 residues long. Trimming pared 0 bases from V and 7 bases from J, leaving 13 bases between. In nucleotides, the CDR3 is TGTGCCAGCAGCGTAGGTCCACAGGGTAGTGGCTACACCTTC. It encodes CASSVGPQGSGYTF. Complete variable domain (other parts from reference TRBV9 and TRBJ1-2): DSGVTQTPKHLITATGQRVTLRCSPRSGDLSVYWYQQSLDQGLQFLIQYYNGEERAKGNILERFSAQQFPDLHSELNLSSLELGDSALYFCASSVGPQGSGYTFGSGTRLTVV.

This clone was detected a few times. This chain connects TRBV29-1 to TRBJ2-2; 13 bases line up with TRBD2. Losses at the gene ends were 1 base for V and 3 bases for J; bases not matched to a gene: 5. Germline loops: CDR1 SQVTM, CDR2 ANQGSEA. The CDR3 extends over 17 amino acids. The CDR3 DNA is TGCAGCGTTGAAGGGACTAGCGGGAGTTTCGACACCGGGGAGCTGTTTTTT. Protein product: CSVEGTSGSFDTGELFF.

The chain links TRBV29-1 to TRBJ2-7; 12 bases are a match to TRBD2. This CDR3 is built from 15 residues. V lost 3 bases, J lost 2 bases, and 5 bases stayed unmatched. Germline V gene data show CDR1 as SQVTM and CDR2 as ANQGSEA. CDR3 in DNA: TGCAGCGTTGAGGGGACTAGCGGGCCTACCTACGAGCAGTACTTC. Its protein is CSVEGTSGPTYEQYF.

J is TRBJ1-1 and V is TRBV5-1; D unresolved. Trimming cost V 5 bases and J 0 bases, with 11 bases left between them. Germline V gene sequence: CDR1 SGHRS, CDR2 YFSETQ. The CDR3 runs to 14 residues. The CDR3 here is CASREGPMNTEAFF. CDR3 in DNA: TGCGCCAGCAGGGAGGGTCCTATGAACACTGAAGCTTTCTTT.

This rearrangement joins TRBV5-6 to TRBJ2-5; perhaps TRBD2 as D (5 bases). This CDR3 has 15 residues. Germline CDR1 SGHDT, CDR2 YYEEEE. Trimming cost V 4 bases and J 5 bases, with 18 bases left between them. The CDR3 DNA reads TGTGCCAGCAGCCCCCTTCTAGGGAGTGGGGAGACCCAGTACTTC. This sequence encodes CASSPLLGSGETQYF.

The genes are TRBV5-3 and TRBJ2-7, with D perhaps matching TRBD1 (6 bases). TRBV5-3 qualifies as an ORF whose function is uncertain. There are 14 residues in the CDR3. Trimming left V 3 bases short and J 7 bases short, with 17 bases between. CDR3 nucleotides: TGTGCCAGAAGCTGCGGACAAGGGGGATTAGAGCAGTACTTC. Its protein product is CARSCGQGGLEQYF.